These 2 T cell receptor beta chains originate from one sample sequenced in a study of OX40 agonist ivuxolimab in advanced cancers. The method was immunoSEQ multiplex PCR; TCRdb's version includes in-frame clones alone and lacks a portion of them. The data hold roughly 60,000 clones, with roughly 80% observed a single time. The sequenced sample was CD4+ or CD8+ T cells sorted from blood, obtained in a trial of the OX40 agonist ivuxolimab. The receptor source for this set is an adult with an advanced solid tumor such as melanoma, head and neck, liver or kidney cancer.

The chain joins TRBV30 to TRBJ2-5; 8 bases map to TRBD1. The germline gives CDR1 GTSNPN, CDR2 SVGIG (reference sequence). This CDR3 contains 15 residues. Germline trimming cut 0 bases from V and 4 bases from J; bases unmatched to any gene: 7. The CDR3: CAWSVPETGVETQYF. CDR3 coding DNA: TGTGCCTGGAGTGTACCCGAGACAGGGGTAGAGACCCAGTACTTC.

The CDR3 DNA follows: TGTGCCAGCAGCTTAGACAGGGTATTATCCTACGAGCAGTACTTC. Translating gives CASSLDRVLSYEQYF. This chain joins TRBV11-1 and TRBJ2-7; tentative D call: TRBD1 (6 bases). The ends were cut back, 1 base at V and 1 base at J, with 11 bases in the middle. Germline CDR1 reads SGHAT; CDR2 reads FQDESV (reference sequence). There are 15 residues in the CDR3.